This TCR beta chain was recovered during a study of cytomegalovirus exposure and HLA in healthy donors. PCR employed 60 Vbeta and 13 Jbeta primers. Per the authors' pipeline: In a later analysis, about 9.9 million of around 75 million unique beta chains occurred in at least two donors. Libraries were prepared by immunoSEQ multiplex PCR; TCRdb keeps only in-frame clonotypes and omits some of them. For V, J and clone size, that table is used; D and trimming come from the DNA. The sample records about 120,000 clones, 75% to 90% being singletons. CDR1 SGHTA and CDR2 FQGNSA come from the germline V gene. Between the trimmed V and J ends, which lost 8 bases and 0 bases, there was a span of 14 bases. CDR3 length: 14 residues.

This chain connects TRBV7-2 to TRBJ2-7; a possible D gene is TRBD2 (7 bases). The sample was PBMCs. The origin of this receptor is a man aged 25-45 years in good health and CMV-seronegative. This chain's CDR3 is CASRAGAHSYEQYF. The CDR3 DNA reads TGTGCCAGCCGTGCGGGGGCCCACTCCTACGAGCAGTACTTC.